This T cell receptor (beta chain) was identified in a study of read filtering for tumor transcriptome and immune sequencing (dated by TCRdb to the early 2020s). About the investigation overall: The cohort was composed of about 16 male and 14 female patients, with a mean age of roughly 61 years and an age range of about 40 to 90. By revised international staging, about 8 patients were R-ISS I, approximately 15 were R-ISS II and 7 were R-ISS III. After DNase treatment, whole-transcriptome libraries were prepared with the TruSeq RNA Access Library Prep Kit. TCR-region mapped reads per sample ranged from about 4 to 10.27 million with IR-seq versus only about 85 to 1273 with RNA-seq. Using the same bone marrow samples, the study ran both targeted immune repertoire sequencing and bulk whole-transcriptome sequencing and then compared the TCR repertoires from each method. One of the main goals was to work out a read-filtering strategy for immune repertoire data, in particular whether clonotypes backed by only a single read should be removed. The paper's findings and limits, for the study overall: Clonotypes were captured by IR-seq at much higher depth and more reliably than by RNA-seq, and smaller IR-seq throughput was sufficient for identification of most shared clonotypes. The correlation between IR-seq and RNA-seq shared clonotype proportions was increased by removal of single-read clonotypes. Single-read clonotypes made up 80% to 90% of clonotypes but only about 3.5% of total reads in IR-seq, compared with more than 65% of clonotypes and roughly 45% of reads in RNA-seq. The sorted CD138-negative fraction was a mixed bone marrow immune population, not purified T cells.

This clonotype was counted ten times or more. What this receptor recognizes is not known. The record has no base qualities; no much larger clone is one base away. Every patient had bone marrow sampled at the time of active disease. Bone marrow mononuclear cells were isolated by Ficoll-Hypaque density gradient centrifugation. Myeloma plasma cells were removed and CD138-negative cells were obtained by negative selection following labeling with CD138 magnetic microbeads on a MACS separator. Flow cytometry with CD138 antibodies on an Attune NxT was used to check how pure the isolated cells were. TRIzol reagent was used to extract total RNA, and a NanoDrop spectrophotometer was used to quantify the extracted RNA. Paired RNA-seq and IR-seq were performed on each patient's CD138-negative bone marrow sample. The germline V gene sets CDR1 to SGDLS and CDR2 to YYNGEE. The CDR3 holds 17 amino acids from the cysteine to the phenylalanine. CDR3 DNA only is kept here, 51 bases in frame from base 1. Unmatched junction bases come to 12, with V trimmed by 4 bases and J by 4 bases.

TCR libraries were constructed from 350 to 400 ng RNA using the Immunoverse kit, and molecular barcoded adaptors covering alpha/delta and beta/gamma chains were employed. TCR library preparation used the same RNA that was used for transcriptome sequencing. TCR libraries were sequenced on an Illumina HiSeq 4000 with 2 x 150 cycles. The authors' analysis ran thus. Using MiXCR, which included quality filtering and error correction, TCR reads were aligned to human V, D, J and C references and then assembled into CDR3 clonotypes. The tcR package in R was used to analyze clonotype counts and gene usage diversity. Raw mapping reads were checked after the RNA-seq reads had been mapped by STAR aligner version 2.5.3a onto the human GRCh37 genome. To test how sequencing depth affects detected clonotypes, IR-seq fastq files were randomly downsampled with Seqtk 1.3. TCRdb redid the processing of the public reads, applying fastp at Q25 and MiXCR, and retained in-frame beta chains. Entries are consolidated by CDR3 protein sequence, retaining the most common genes and DNA. The V and J calls here are based on TCRdb, not the publication. Present in this sample are over 35,000 distinct CDR3 sequences, around 15% of which were seen just once. The ten largest clones add up to about 30% of the sample.

This sequence uses TRBV9 and TRBJ2-2, and 8 junctional nucleotides match TRBD2. This clonotype was sampled from a donor at least 40 years old with multiple myeloma. Sample: a population of CD138-negative cells sorted from bone marrow. This specimen's cell subset or site label, per the study, means: bone marrow mononuclear cells depleted of CD138+ plasma/myeloma cells by negative magnetic selection. The CDR3: CASSPQASGSGTGELFF. At the DNA level, the sequence is TGTGCCAGCAGCCCCCAGGCCAGCGGGAGTGGCACCGGGGAGCTGTTTTTT.